This T cell receptor (beta chain) was profiled in a study of blood T cell repertoires in COVID-19. In the authors' workflow: Estimates of nucleated cell counts were drawn from the amplification of reference gene primers. Method: immunoSEQ multiplex PCR; TCRdb's copy keeps in-frame clones and lacks some. V, J and clone size derive from that table, while D and trimming were established from the DNA sequence. The sample gives 200,000 to 250,000 clones, roughly 84% of which show up once; 1.9% is in the top ten. The germline gives CDR1 LGHDT, CDR2 YNNKEL (reference sequence). The CDR3 has 18 residues. V trimming: 4 bases; J trimming: 0 bases; junction bases outside the gene matches: 7.

The sequencing sample was made of peripheral blood. The genes are TRBV3-1 (or the pseudogene TRBV3-2) and TRBJ2-1; 12 bases map to TRBD2. The receptor was derived from a man aged 40-50 years with active or convalescent COVID-19. CDR3 sequence reads: CASSPPLTSGSSYNEQFF. The CDR3 DNA sequence: TGTGCCAGCAGCCCCCCGTTGACTAGCGGGAGCTCCTACAATGAGCAGTTCTTC.